Included here is one T cell receptor (beta chain) sequence, with context. This sample is part of a study of blood T cell repertoires in COVID-19. On the study more broadly: PBMCs, B-cell-depleted T cells, or T cells were the source of the cDNA or gDNA that made up the material.

All enrollees were roughly 18 to 95 years old and from about 24 US areas. Participants reported their clinical history, and cohort assignment relied on those reports. Here immunoSEQ multiplex PCR was the method, and the copy in TCRdb shows in-frame clones only, minus some. This table holds about 280,000 clones, approximately 81% found once. The length of the CDR3 is 14 residues. V lost 7 bases, J lost 7 bases, and 10 bases stayed unmatched. Germline V gene sequence: CDR1 SGHDT, CDR2 YYEEEE. The gene calls are TRBV5-6 and TRBJ1-5; 8 positions match TRBD1. The sequenced sample consisted of PBMCs or T cells enriched from blood (not recorded which). The origin of this receptor is a woman aged 45-60 years who had recovered from COVID-19. CDR3 bases: TGTGCCAGCTCGGGTGGGACAGGTTTACAGCCCCAGCATTTT. Amino acids: CASSGGTGLQPQHF.